This T cell receptor beta chain originates from a study of beta chain features in type 1 diabetes (dated by TCRdb to 2017 to 2018). Regarding the study in general: Mean age, gender distribution, total cell number and subset yield were not different between patients and healthy donors. A total of roughly 100 million sorted cells were examined across all samples, and the number of cells per subset was strongly correlated with RNA yield. The study compared the TCRB repertoires of sorted circulating CD4+ T cell subsets in recently diagnosed type 1 diabetes patients with those in matched healthy donors. Regulatory and stem cell-like memory subsets were obtained from only 8 patients and roughly eight healthy donors, while naive and central memory subsets were obtained from all 30 or so donors. Results the study describes overall, beyond this receptor: Because cDNA was sequenced instead of genomic DNA, highly expressing activated cells could be over-represented, though the groups showed no difference in activation or CD3 levels. Shorter templates might be favored by PCR, yet because patient and control samples were amplified and corrected together, any such skew would affect both groups equally. HLA sub-analyses involved small numbers of individuals, so any influence of HLA type on TCRB rearrangement remained unresolved. At VDJ recombination sites, patients with type 1 diabetes made fewer insertions and deleted more nucleotides, a pattern implying thymic rearrangement abnormalities. Naive, central memory and regulatory TCRB repertoires appeared to be more alike among patients than among healthy donors. A moderate but significant shortening of TCRB CDR3 length was observed in type 1 diabetes patients in all four CD4+ subsets.

The entire isolated RNA was reverse transcribed using the High Capacity cDNA Reverse Transcription Kit, and thus expressed TCRB transcripts were sequenced. Deep immunoSEQ sequencing was applied to naive, central memory and regulatory T cell samples, giving an average of around 3.8 million total reads per sample. After sorted cells were lysed in RLT buffer, RNA was extracted with DNase-treated RNeasy Micro or Mini kits, with the choice depending on cell number. Each cell subset was processed separately to prevent cross-contamination, with patient and healthy donor samples processed together. The immunoSEQ multiplex PCR was used to amplify TCRB sequences from cDNA, generating 87-bp fragments that spanned the CDR3 region. The amplicons were sequenced using the Illumina HiSeq platform. Per the original workflow: Synthetic template baselines were used to correct PCR bias computationally, reads within Hamming distance 2 were collapsed, and singletons that could not be merged were discarded. Reads were aligned against IMGT to assign V, D and J genes, CDR3 length and insertions or deletions at six rearrangement sites. Within each subset, clonotype counts were normalized to the number of sorted cells before true diversity and Gini coefficients were calculated with the tcR R package. Repertoire sharing was quantified using the overlap coefficient calculated on TCRB nucleotide sequences. TCRdb took over this immuneACCESS table, retaining in-frame rearrangements with V and J assigned. Such tables are incomplete; in checked studies, under half of the missing clones stem from an unresolved V gene, and the remainder is unexplained. V, J and clone size are taken as reported in that table, and D and trimming were inferred from the DNA itself. In all, the sample holds around 130,000 clones, and roughly 10% of those were seen once. The leading ten clones occupy approximately 0.7% of the sample.

This clone was seen only a few times. The antigen it binds to is not known. Base qualities are missing; no much larger clone stands one base away. Each donor gave one peripheral blood draw, averaging roughly 120 mL, which was collected into heparinised tubes. Using a panel that included CD45RO, CCR7, CD25, CD127, CD95 and CD27, naive, central memory, regulatory and stem cell-like memory CD4+ T cells were sorted on a BD FACSAria II. Purity was above 98% for every sorted population. Right away, PBMCs were isolated by Lymphoprep density gradient centrifugation and were stained directly, with no culture step. To minimize batch effects, samples were stained and sorted in pairs, one healthy donor with one patient per experiment. The germline V gene supplies CDR1 MDHEN and CDR2 SYDVKM. The junction shows trimming of 6 bases on V and 7 bases on J, plus 7 bases between the germline ends. From the cysteine up to the phenylalanine, the CDR3 has a length of 12 residues. The read is trimmed to its CDR3 DNA, 36 bases read in frame from base 1.

Input material: central memory CD4+ T cells from blood. The receptor's source is a man younger than 40 with type 1 diabetes. The sequence joins TRBV28 to TRBJ1-6; the D gene assignment is ambiguous. In nucleotides, the sequence is TGTGCCAGCAGGTCTGCGAATTCACCCCTCCACTTT. Translated, it gives CASRSANSPLHF.